A single sample gave rise to the 24 T cell receptor beta chains below, sequenced in a study of T cell changes during pregnancy in multiple sclerosis. Produced via immunoSEQ multiplex PCR; TCRdb's table is partial and in-frame only. The profile covers 56,000 or so clones, with less than 95% appearing a single time and roughly 2% taken by the ten largest. The starting material was peripheral blood, obtained in the first trimester of pregnancy. Every receptor here comes from a female donor in good health, enrolled as a control in a pregnancy study.

This rearrangement joins TRBV7-3 to TRBJ1-1; maybe TRBD1 (5 bases). This CDR3 is built from 12 residues. V lost 4 bases and J lost 7, with 10 bases in between. Looked up from germline, CDR1 is SGHTA and CDR2 is FQGTGA. CDR3 loop: CASSSPRGEAFF. The CDR3 nucleotides are TGTGCCAGCAGCTCCCCTAGGGGTGAAGCTTTCTTT.

The genes are TRBV28 and TRBJ2-7, with D possibly matching TRBD1 (6 bases). V lost 3 bases and J lost 0, with 9 bases in between. Germline lookup yields CDR1 MDHEN and CDR2 SYDVKM. The CDR3 has 14 residues. Here the CDR3 DNA reads TGTGCCAGCAGTTTGAGGGACAACTCCTACGAGCAGTACTTC. Translating it yields CASSLRDNSYEQYF.

This clone was recorded a few times. The J gene is TRBJ2-2, the V gene TRBV5-1; 9 nucleotides match TRBD1. CDR3 length: 15 residues. The ends lost 3 bases at V and 6 bases at J; junction bases unmatched: 6. Germline CDR1 reads SGHRS; CDR2 reads YFSETQ. CDR3 region: CASSYRGPTPGELFF. CDR3 nucleotide sequence: TGCGCCAGCAGCTACAGGGGGCCCACCCCCGGGGAGCTGTTTTTT.

The V and J genes are TRBV5-4 and TRBJ2-1; TRBD2 agrees at 8 bases. The CDR3 has 16 residues. Germline V gene data show CDR1 as SGHNT and CDR2 as YYREEE (reference sequence). V lost 2 bases, J lost 5 bases, and 9 bases stayed unmatched. The CDR3 DNA reads as TGTGCCAGCAGCTTAAGACTAGCGCAAGCCGACAATGAGCAGTTCTTC. The encoded protein is CASSLRLAQADNEQFF. Drawing the rest from reference TRBV5-4 and TRBJ2-1, the complete variable domain is ETGVTQSPTHLIKTRGQQVTLRCSSQSGHNTVSWYQQALGQGPQFIFQYYREEENGRGNFPPRFSGLQFPNYSSELNVNALELDDSALYLCASSLRLAQADNEQFFGPGTRLTVL.

The chain is built from TRBV5-1 and TRBJ1-1; D is undetermined. This CDR3 spans 14 amino acids. Trimming removed 3 bases from V and 5 bases from J, with 14 bases in between. Germline assignment: CDR1 SGHRS and CDR2 YFSETQ. The CDR3 reads CASSSKSPGTEAFF. DNA for the CDR3: TGCGCCAGCAGCTCCAAGTCCCCGGGGACTGAAGCTTTCTTT.

Concerning this clone itself: This sample includes further DNA sequences coding for the same CDR3. The chain joins TRBV18 to TRBJ1-1; D remains unclear. The V and J ends lost 3 bases and 1 base respectively, with 9 bases between them. Per germline, CDR1 KGHSH and CDR2 LQKENI. The CDR3 contains 14 residues. The CDR3 loop reads CASSPTGGNTEAFF. CDR3 DNA sequence: TGTGCCAGCTCACCGACGGGAGGGAACACTGAAGCTTTCTTT.

The J gene is TRBJ2-5, the V gene TRBV11-2; D may be TRBD2 (6 bases). This CDR3 has 15 amino acids. Germline values: CDR1 SGHAT, CDR2 FQNNGV. V was shortened by 5 bases and J by 2 bases, with 15 bases between the two germline ends. The CDR3 loop is CASSPTRGYQETQYF. CDR3 DNA: TGTGCCAGCAGCCCCACCCGGGGGTATCAAGAGACCCAGTACTTC.

The chain carries TRBV19 and TRBJ1-1; possibly TRBD1 for D (5 bases). Trimming removed 1 base at V and 0 bases at J, with 15 bases between. Germline V lookup: CDR1 LNHDA, CDR2 SQIVND (reference sequence). The CDR3 has 17 residues. The CDR3 region has the DNA TGTGCCAGTAGTATAGTGTCCCAGGGATACATGAACACTGAAGCTTTCTTT. Its protein is CASSIVSQGYMNTEAFF.

This clone came up a few times. The J gene is TRBJ1-1, the V gene TRBV30; D might be TRBD1 (5 bases). V gave up 3 bases and J gave up 4 bases, with 15 bases separating them. Germline-derived CDR1 and CDR2 are GTSNPN and SVGIG (reference sequence). This CDR3 has 14 residues. This CDR3 reads CAWSRAGGATEAFF. Here the CDR3 DNA reads TGTGCCTGGAGCCGCGCGGGGGGAGCCACTGAAGCTTTCTTT.

The V gene is TRBV15, the J gene TRBJ2-1, with 10 bases matching TRBD2. Germline CDR1 is LNHNV and CDR2 is YYDKDF (reference sequence). After removal of 0 bases from V and 5 bases from J, the junction contained 4 bases not matched to a gene. This CDR3 is 16 amino acids long. The CDR3 nucleotides read TGTGCCACCAGCAGAGATAGGACTAGCGGTAACAATGAGCAGTTCTTC. This translates into CATSRDRTSGNNEQFF.

The chain combines TRBV5-1 with TRBJ2-5; D uncertain. V lost 0 bases to trimming and J lost 1 base, with 4 bases between them. Germline CDR1 SGHRS, CDR2 YFSETQ. The CDR3 sequence is 13 residues long. CDR3 residues: CASSLGGQETQYF. The DNA of the CDR3 is TGCGCCAGCAGCTTGGGAGGCCAAGAGACCCAGTACTTC.

The V and J genes are TRBV30 and TRBJ1-5; D may be TRBD1 (6 bases). Trimming removed 1 base from V and 6 bases from J, with 10 bases in between. Germline CDR1 GTSNPN, CDR2 SVGIG (reference sequence). This CDR3 is built from 13 residues. The CDR3 is CAWSADSRQPQHF. In DNA, the CDR3 is TGTGCCTGGAGTGCGGACAGCCGTCAGCCCCAGCATTTT.

The V and J genes are TRBV6-1 and TRBJ2-1; the D gene is possibly TRBD1 (5 bases). Trimming left V 5 bases short and J 7 bases short, with 18 bases between. The CDR3 is 15 residues long. Germline V CDR1 and CDR2: MNHNS, SASEGT. This CDR3 reads CASSPSPLRVNEQFF. The CDR3 DNA sequence: TGTGCCAGCAGTCCAAGCCCCCTCAGGGTAAATGAGCAGTTCTTC.

The chain is built from TRBV10-3 and TRBJ2-7; 7 bases agree with TRBD2. Looked up from germline, CDR1 is ENHRY and CDR2 is SYGVKD. V lost 6 bases, J lost 6 bases, and 14 bases stayed unmatched. CDR3 length: 15 residues. CDR3 loop: CAIRGGGGEIAEQYF. The CDR3 DNA is TGTGCCATCAGGGGCGGGGGAGGGGAAATCGCCGAGCAGTACTTC.

The rearrangement links TRBV5-6 to TRBJ2-5; D is perhaps TRBD1 (6 bases). The V and J ends lost 4 bases and 3 bases respectively, with 10 bases between them. The CDR3 spans 13 residues. From germline, CDR1 is SGHDT and CDR2 YYEEEE. CDR3 sequence: CASSPDREETQYF. CDR3 coding DNA: TGTGCCAGCAGCCCGGACAGAGAAGAGACCCAGTACTTC.

The rearrangement uses TRBV6-5 and TRBJ1-6; 7 bases align to TRBD1. V shed 0 bases and J 9 bases; nucleotides not matched to a gene: 8. In germline, CDR1 is MNHEY, CDR2 SVGAGI. The CDR3 has 16 amino acids. As DNA, the CDR3 is TGTGCCAGCAGTTACTCTCCCGGACAGGCCGGTTCACCCCTCCACTTT. Its translation is CASSYSPGQAGSPLHF.

This rearrangement joins TRBV30 to TRBJ2-1; 14 bases agree with TRBD2. The length of the CDR3 is 15 residues. With 6 bases clipped from V and 4 bases from J, the junction kept 5 bases outside the gene matches. The germline V gene has CDR1 GTSNPN and CDR2 SVGIG (reference sequence). The CDR3 loop is CACRLAGGPYNEQFF. CDR3 DNA: TGTGCCTGCCGACTAGCGGGGGGGCCATACAATGAGCAGTTCTTC.

The chain employs TRBV28 and TRBJ1-2; a weak D match, TRBD1 (5 bases). The CDR3 is made up of 12 amino acids. Germline CDR1 reads MDHEN; CDR2 reads SYDVKM. CDR3 region: CGSGGNTKGYTF. The DNA of the CDR3 is TGTGGCTCCGGGGGGAATACTAAGGGCTACACCTTC.

The rearrangement links TRBV7-8 to TRBJ2-7; perhaps TRBD2 as D (6 bases). The CDR3 is 14 residues long. The ends were cut back, 6 bases at V and 3 bases at J, with 15 bases in the middle. CDR1 and CDR2 from the germline V gene are SGHVS and FQNEAQ. The CDR3 spells CASRSAGGNYEQYF. The CDR3 DNA sequence: TGTGCCAGCAGGTCAGCTGGCGGGAACTACGAGCAGTACTTC.

J is TRBJ2-7 and V is TRBV7-6; D is possibly TRBD2 (6 bases). Looked up from germline, CDR1 is SGHVS and CDR2 is FNYEAQ. V was cut by 5 bases and J by 6 bases, with 8 bases left in between. The length of the CDR3 is 11 residues. The CDR3 reads CASSPSVEQYF. The CDR3 nucleotides read TGTGCCAGCAGCCCTAGCGTCGAGCAGTACTTC.

This sequence joins TRBV28 and TRBJ1-2, with a tentative D call TRBD1 (6 bases). With 3 bases removed from V and 6 bases from J, the gap between germline ends came to 8 bases. The CDR3 runs 12 residues. CDR1 is MDHEN, CDR2 SYDVKM, per germline. The CDR3 spells CASSFNRDGYTF. Written as DNA, the CDR3 is TGTGCCAGCAGTTTCAACAGGGATGGCTACACCTTC.

This clone was detected only a few times. The rearrangement links TRBV4-1 to TRBJ1-6; D is possibly TRBD1 (5 bases). CDR1 is MGHRA and CDR2 is YSYEKL in the germline V gene. This CDR3 has 17 amino acids. V lost 0 bases and J lost 7, with 16 bases in between. The CDR3 is CASSQDQGLVGNSPLHF. The DNA for the CDR3 is TGCGCCAGCAGCCAAGATCAGGGCTTGGTTGGGAATTCACCCCTCCACTTT.

The V and J genes are TRBV7-9 and TRBJ1-1; D is unresolved. The V gene lost 10 bases and the J gene lost 1 base, with 13 bases spanning the gap. CDR3 length: 13 residues. Germline V gives CDR1 SEHNR, CDR2 FQNEAQ (reference sequence). The CDR3 sequence: CATSQTPNTEAFF. The CDR3 DNA reads TGTGCCACCTCCCAGACACCGAACACTGAAGCTTTCTTT.

The chain combines TRBV2 with TRBJ2-5; 9 bases agree with TRBD2. CDR3 size: 13 residues. The V gene's germline CDR1 is SNHLY and CDR2 FYNNEI. V gave up 8 bases and J gave up 7 bases; unmatched junction bases: 8. DNA for the CDR3: TGTGCCAGCTTGAGCGGGGGGCGAGCGACCCAGTACTTC. Translation gives CASLSGGRATQYF.